These T cell receptor beta chains were read from a single sample in a study of CD4 T cells in relation to SARS-CoV-2 and coronaviruses. The assay was immunoSEQ multiplex PCR, and TCRdb's table has in-frame clones only and misses some. The table shows roughly 60,000 clones, with approximately 94% occurring only once. Sequencing was carried out using naive CD4+ T cells from PBMCs. These receptors were taken from a human donor in good health. CDR3s include the opening cysteine and the closing phenylalanine or tryptophan. Each record gives: V gene, J gene, clone size, D gene, CDR3 protein, CDR3 DNA. D genes are given only for firm matches. Only part of the rows carry a size: once, few, many, or a class if the clone is expanded.

TRBV7-3,TRBJ2-2,NA,NA,CASSRGTTDTGELFF,TGTGCCAGCAGCCGTGGGACCACCGACACCGGGGAGCTGTTTTTT
TRBV28,TRBJ1-5,NA,NA,CASSGAERGNQPQHF,TGTGCCAGCAGTGGGGCTGAAAGGGGCAATCAGCCCCAGCATTTT
TRBV7-9,TRBJ2-2,NA,TRBD2,CASSLAGLAPGELFF,TGTGCCAGCAGCTTAGCGGGACTAGCTCCCGGGGAGCTGTTTTTT
TRBV5-4,TRBJ2-6,NA,TRBD1,CASRVKGTVPNSGANVLTF,TGTGCCAGCAGGGTGAAAGGGACAGTACCCAACTCTGGGGCCAACGTCCTGACTTTC
TRBV19,TRBJ1-5,once,NA,CASSRGDGSFNQPQHF,TGTGCCAGTAGCCGCGGGGACGGATCCTTCAATCAGCCCCAGCATTTT
TRBV27,TRBJ2-7,NA,NA,CASRGRTNAYEQYF,TGTGCCAGCAGGGGTAGGACGAACGCCTACGAGCAGTACTTC
TRBV28,TRBJ1-4,NA,TRBD1,CASSFGTGGGEKLFF,TGTGCCAGCAGTTTTGGGACAGGGGGCGGTGAAAAACTGTTTTTT
TRBV18,TRBJ2-7,NA,TRBD2,CASSPGTSGYEQYF,TGTGCCAGCTCGCCCGGGACTAGCGGCTACGAGCAGTACTTC
TRBV29-1,TRBJ1-2,NA,NA,CSVLGQAPALYGYTF,TGCAGCGTTCTGGGTCAGGCCCCGGCTTTATATGGCTACACCTTC
TRBV19,TRBJ2-6,NA,NA,CASSPQGGSGANVLTF,TGTGCCAGTAGTCCCCAGGGAGGTTCTGGGGCCAACGTCCTGACTTTC
TRBV7-2,TRBJ2-1,NA,TRBD2,CASSLATLAGGDNEQFF,TGTGCCAGCAGCTTAGCCACACTAGCGGGAGGTGATAATGAGCAGTTCTTC
TRBV5-1,TRBJ2-1,NA,NA,CASSLQGRPTYNEQFF,TGCGCCAGCAGCTTGCAGGGAAGGCCGACGTACAATGAGCAGTTCTTC
TRBV11-3,TRBJ2-2,NA,TRBD1,CASSGGTGADTGELFF,TGTGCCAGCAGTGGAGGGACAGGGGCCGACACCGGGGAGCTGTTTTTT
TRBV6-5,TRBJ1-1,NA,NA,CASRYYSYTEAFF,TGTGCCAGCAGATATTACAGCTACACTGAAGCTTTCTTT
TRBV7-8,TRBJ1-1,NA,NA,CASSTRRNTEAFF,TGTGCCAGCAGCACCAGACGGAACACTGAAGCTTTCTTT
TRBV27,TRBJ2-1,NA,TRBD2,CASSFQSGRSYNEQFF,TGTGCCAGCAGTTTCCAGAGCGGGAGATCCTACAATGAGCAGTTCTTC
TRBV19,TRBJ2-7,NA,TRBD1,CASSMQGADEQYF,TGTGCCAGTAGTATGCAGGGGGCTGACGAGCAGTACTTC
TRBV7-8,TRBJ2-3,NA,TRBD2,CASSSPRAGATDTQYF,TGTGCCAGCAGCTCACCGAGAGCGGGAGCCACAGATACGCAGTATTTT
TRBV6-1,TRBJ1-4,NA,TRBD1,CASSEVGGGEKLFF,TGTGCCAGCAGTGAAGTAGGGGGCGGTGAAAAACTGTTTTTT
TRBV3-1/TRBV3-2,TRBJ2-1,NA,TRBD2,CASSQDIGLAGVNEQFF,TGTGCCAGCAGCCAAGATATTGGTCTAGCGGGAGTCAATGAGCAGTTCTTC
TRBV15,TRBJ1-5,NA,NA,CATSREIGKGSQPQHF,TGTGCCACCAGCAGAGAGATCGGGAAGGGAAGTCAGCCCCAGCATTTT
TRBV11-2,TRBJ1-1,NA,NA,CASSPLSFMNTEAFF,TGTGCCAGCAGCCCTCTTAGCTTCATGAACACTGAAGCTTTCTTT
TRBV28,TRBJ2-7,NA,NA,CATGPSYEQYF,TGTGCCACCGGGCCCTCCTACGAGCAGTACTTC
TRBV10-2,TRBJ2-7,NA,TRBD1,CASQADRWAYEQYF,TGCGCCAGCCAGGCGGACAGGTGGGCCTACGAGCAGTACTTC
TRBV9,TRBJ2-3,NA,NA,CASSGDSADTQYF,TGTGCCAGCAGCGGAGACTCGGCAGATACGCAGTATTTT
TRBV29-1,TRBJ1-1,NA,TRBD1,CSVTGINTEAFF,TGCAGCGTGACAGGGATAAACACTGAAGCTTTCTTT
TRBV4-2,TRBJ1-2,few,TRBD1,CASSQVRDRRGYTF,TGTGCCAGCAGCCAAGTAAGGGACAGAAGAGGCTACACCTTC
TRBV24-1,TRBJ1-2,NA,NA,CATSDPPRYGYTF,TGTGCCACCAGTGATCCCCCCCGCTATGGCTACACCTTC
TRBV7-9,TRBJ1-2,NA,TRBD1,CASSLTGHGYTF,TGTGCCAGCAGCCTGACAGGGCATGGCTACACCTTC
TRBV25-1,TRBJ1-2,NA,NA,CASSSRWGGDGYTF,TGTGCCAGCAGTAGCCGTTGGGGGGGCGATGGCTACACCTTC
TRBV6-4,TRBJ2-7,NA,TRBD2,CASSASAGGPYEQYF,TGTGCCAGCAGCGCCTCGGCGGGAGGGCCCTACGAGCAGTACTTC
TRBV25-1,TRBJ2-7,once,TRBD1,CASSDQRQGSYEQYF,TGTGCCAGCAGTGATCAAAGACAGGGTAGTTACGAGCAGTACTTC
TRBV10-3,TRBJ2-1,NA,NA,CAISKGQGNGRANNEQFF,TGTGCCATCAGTAAAGGACAGGGGAACGGGAGGGCCAACAATGAGCAGTTCTTC
TRBV4-2,TRBJ1-2,few,NA,CASSQEVLLQGYGYTF,TGTGCCAGCAGCCAAGAAGTTTTACTACAGGGCTATGGCTACACCTTC
TRBV7-3,TRBJ2-1,NA,NA,CATRKSPSSYNEQFF,TGTGCCACGAGGAAGAGTCCGAGCTCCTACAATGAGCAGTTCTTC
TRBV5-4,TRBJ2-5,NA,TRBD2,CASKLAGGRETQYF,TGTGCCAGCAAACTAGCGGGAGGGCGTGAGACCCAGTACTTC
TRBV27,TRBJ1-1,NA,NA,CASSPWGKNTEAFF,TGTGCCAGCTCCCCGTGGGGCAAGAACACTGAAGCTTTCTTT
TRBV18,TRBJ2-5,NA,NA,CASSLNRDQETQYF,TGTGCCAGCTCACTCAACAGGGACCAAGAGACCCAGTACTTC
TRBV28,TRBJ1-2,NA,NA,CLAGPNYGYTF,TGTCTCGCAGGGCCTAACTATGGCTACACCTTC
TRBV5-1,TRBJ1-6,NA,NA,CASSLDGGRNSPLHF,TGCGCCAGCAGCTTGGACGGGGGAAGGAATTCACCCCTCCACTTT
TRBV27,TRBJ2-7,NA,TRBD1,CASSPDRSSYEQYF,TGTGCCAGCAGCCCGGACAGGAGCTCCTACGAGCAGTACTTC
TRBV5-4,TRBJ2-5,NA,TRBD1,CASSLALNRGETQYF,TGTGCCAGCAGCTTGGCCTTAAACAGGGGGGAGACCCAGTACTTC
TRBV6-6,TRBJ2-1,NA,TRBD2,CASRASGSGYNEQFF,TGTGCCAGCAGGGCAAGCGGGAGCGGCTACAATGAGCAGTTCTTC
TRBV28,TRBJ2-7,once,NA,CASRLQGPYEQYF,TGTGCCAGCCGACTACAGGGCCCCTACGAGCAGTACTTC
TRBV6-5,TRBJ2-5,NA,TRBD1,CASRPRQGQETQYF,TGTGCCAGCAGACCAAGACAGGGCCAAGAGACCCAGTACTTC
TRBV28,TRBJ2-1,NA,NA,CASSSPGLLHEQFF,TGTGCCAGCAGTTCGCCGGGACTCCTACATGAGCAGTTCTTC
TRBV5-1,TRBJ2-7,NA,TRBD1,CASSLGQGNEQYF,TGCGCCAGCAGCTTGGGACAGGGCAACGAGCAGTACTTC
TRBV4-2,TRBJ2-5,NA,NA,CASSPRGEAKGETQYF,TGTGCCAGCAGCCCGAGGGGGGAGGCCAAAGGAGAGACCCAGTACTTC
TRBV7-3,TRBJ2-3,NA,TRBD2,CASSPGLALDTQYF,TGTGCCAGCAGCCCGGGACTAGCATTAGATACGCAGTATTTT
TRBV18,TRBJ1-5,NA,NA,CASSLEISNQPQHF,TGTGCCAGCTCACTTGAGATTAGCAATCAGCCCCAGCATTTT
TRBV12-5,TRBJ2-5,NA,NA,CASGFGTEETQYF,TGTGCTAGTGGTTTTGGAACCGAAGAGACCCAGTACTTC
TRBV19,TRBJ1-3,once,NA,CASKADAGNTIYF,TGTGCCAGTAAGGCAGATGCGGGGAACACCATATATTTT
TRBV19,TRBJ2-7,few,TRBD2,CASSLPGLAGENEQYF,TGTGCCAGTAGTCTACCTGGACTAGCGGGAGAAAACGAGCAGTACTTC
TRBV7-2,TRBJ1-1,NA,NA,CASSLTGIGEAFF,TGTGCCAGCAGCTTAACAGGGATAGGTGAAGCTTTCTTT
TRBV3-1/TRBV3-2,TRBJ2-1,NA,NA,CASSQDSLRNEQFF,TGTGCCAGCAGCCAAGACTCCCTACGTAATGAGCAGTTCTTC